This entry lists 25 T cell receptor beta chains sequenced from one sample in a study of regulatory T cells in long-lasting Graves disease. The time point here: newly diagnosed GD, antithyroid drugs for less than 3 months. RNA from PBMCs was the source of the TCR library. Construction of the TCR beta libraries employed iRepertoire HTBI primers in conjunction with Arm-PCR of CDR3 regions. TCRdb passed the multiplex PCR reads through MiXCR, listing each CDR3 protein once. The sample contains 350,000 to 550,000 distinct CDR3 sequences, around 13% of which appear only once. This sample was also put to use in a study of T cells in Graves' hyperthyroidism and ophthalmopathy.

This specimen consisted of peripheral blood mononuclear cells (PBMCs), obtained at new diagnosis, from a patient treated with antithyroid drugs. These receptors originate from a woman in her fifties or sixties with Graves disease.

This clonotype was counted at least ten times. This sequence joins TRBV30 and TRBJ2-7; D perhaps matches TRBD2 (6 bases). The CDR3 has 13 amino acids. V lost 3 bases to trimming and J lost 2 bases, with 11 bases between them. Looked up from germline, CDR1 is GTSNPN and CDR2 is SVGIG (reference sequence). CDR3 loop: CAWSGGLAYEQYF. The CDR3 nucleotides are TGTGCCTGGAGCGGGGGTTTAGCCTACGAGCAGTACTTC.

This clonotype was picked up a small number of times. V and J are TRBV18 and TRBJ2-3, with D possibly matching TRBD1 (6 bases). V gave up 4 bases and J gave up 2 bases, with 16 bases separating them. The CDR3 spans 16 residues. In germline, CDR1 is KGHSH, CDR2 LQKENI. The CDR3 loop is CASSQSGTMATDTQYF. The CDR3 nucleotides are TGTGCCAGCTCACAATCCGGGACAATGGCCACAGATACGCAGTATTTT.

As to this clonotype: The germline gene is not matched at one end of the junction; a read error may be the cause. The chain recombines TRBV13 with TRBJ1-3, with D perhaps TRBD1 (5 bases). Per germline, CDR1 PRHDT and CDR2 FYEKMQ (reference sequence). CDR3 length: 15 residues. As DNA, the CDR3 is TGTGCCAGCAGCTTGGAGGGGAGCTCTGGAAACACCATAGATTTT. It encodes CASSLEGSSGNTIDF.

This rearrangement joins TRBV18 to TRBJ1-5, with a weak D call TRBD1 (6 bases). Trimming removed 4 bases from V and 3 bases from J, with 13 bases in between. CDR1 and CDR2 from the germline V gene are KGHSH and LQKENI. The CDR3 runs to 15 residues. CDR3 region: CASSLAQGPNQPQHF. CDR3 DNA: TGTGCCAGCTCACTAGCACAGGGTCCCAATCAGCCCCAGCATTTT.

This clonotype turned up a few times. The chain combines TRBV20-1 with TRBJ1-5; possible D gene TRBD1, 5 bases. Per the germline V gene, CDR1 is DFQATT and CDR2 is SNEGSKA (reference sequence). The CDR3 is 14 amino acids. Trimming pared 3 bases from V and 0 bases from J, leaving 9 bases between. In DNA, the CDR3 is TGCAGTGCTAGTCTGGGGGATAGCAATCAGCCCCAGCATTTT. Amino acid sequence: CSASLGDSNQPQHF.

Points on this clonotype: No conserved phenylalanine or tryptophan ends this CDR3, so it is likely a read error. The chain carries TRBV12-3 or TRBV12-4 and TRBJ2-7; 7 positions match TRBD2. After removal of 1 base from V and 2 bases from J, the junction contained 5 bases not matched to a gene. CDR3 size: 15 residues. CDR3 sequence reads: CASSLVAGRTYEQYL. The CDR3, as DNA: TGTGCCAGCAGTTTAGTAGCGGGTAGAACCTACGAGCAGTACCTC.

The gene calls are TRBV2 and TRBJ2-7; TRBD1 might be the D (6 bases). This CDR3 is built from 13 residues. Between the trimmed V and J ends, which lost 6 bases and 3 bases, there was a span of 12 bases. Germline V gives CDR1 SNHLY, CDR2 FYNNEI. CDR3 nucleotide sequence: TGTGCCAGCAGAACAGGGCCCTACTACGAGCAGTACTTC. Its translation: CASRTGPYYEQYF. The whole variable domain, remainder taken from reference TRBV2 and TRBJ2-7, is EPEVTQTPSHQVTQMGQEVILRCVPISNHLYFYWYRQILGQKVEFLVSFYNNEISEKSEIFDDQFSVERPDGSNFTLKIRSTKLEDSAMYFCASRTGPYYEQYFGPGTRLTVT.

This clonotype was observed many times. The V gene is TRBV11-2, the J gene TRBJ2-2; TRBD1 might be the D (6 bases). The V end was cut by 6 bases, the J end by 2 bases, with 13 bases between. Germline V gene data show CDR1 as SGHAT and CDR2 as FQNNGV. The CDR3 contains 15 residues. This CDR3 reads CASSSQGTNTGELFF. DNA for the CDR3: TGTGCCAGCAGTTCGCAGGGGACCAACACCGGGGAGCTGTTTTTT.

The chain combines TRBV10-3 with TRBJ2-3; the match to TRBD2 covers 12 bases. J was trimmed by 4 bases and V by 3 bases; bases with no gene match: 20. Per the germline V gene, CDR1 is ENHRY and CDR2 is SYGVKD. CDR3 length: 21 amino acids. The DNA of the CDR3 is TGTGCCATCAGTGACCCGGGGGCTCGACTAGCGGGAGATTATGGCGCAGATACGCAGTATTTT. Protein sequence: CAISDPGARLAGDYGADTQYF.

Many counts were recorded for this clonotype. This chain uses TRBV7-8 with TRBJ2-5; 11 bases match TRBD2. Germline assignment: CDR1 SGHVS and CDR2 FQNEAQ. Trimming took 1 base from V and 4 from J; bases not matched to a gene: 5. The CDR3 sequence is 16 residues long. This CDR3 reads CASSLEKLAGVETQYF. In nucleotides, the CDR3 is TGTGCCAGCAGCTTAGAGAAACTAGCGGGAGTAGAGACCCAGTACTTC. Combining the CDR3 with reference TRBV7-8 and TRBJ2-5 gives the whole variable domain GAGVSQSPRYKVAKRGQDVALRCDPISGHVSLFWYQQALGQGPEFLTYFQNEAQLDKSGLPSDRFFAERPEGSVSTLKIQRTQQEDSAVYLCASSLEKLAGVETQYFGPGTRLLVL.

For this clonotype: With only one base between it and a far larger clone, this is likely a read error. The V and J genes are TRBV12-3 or TRBV12-4 and TRBJ2-3, with 8 positions matching TRBD2. The assigned J gene may be wrong: the sequence end matches TRBJ2-5 better. This CDR3 comprises 14 residues. In DNA, the CDR3 is TGTGCCAGCAGTTTAGGCGGACACGGGGGGGCCCAGTACTTC. Translated, it gives CASSLGGHGGAQYF.

Points on this clonotype: A much larger clone differs by one base, so this may be a read error. J is TRBJ2-7 and V is TRBV28, with 7 bases matching TRBD1. Trimming removed 7 bases from V and 6 bases from J; junction bases left unmatched: 12. The CDR3 is made up of 14 amino acids. Germline V lookup: CDR1 MDHEN, CDR2 SYDVKM. CDR3 DNA sequence: TGTGCCAGCACCACGGACAGGTGGCAGGTCGAGCAGTACTTC. Amino acid sequence: CASTTDRWQVEQYF.

J is TRBJ2-1 and V is TRBV19, with D possibly matching TRBD2 (5 bases). The CDR3 has 14 residues. The germline V gene encodes CDR1 LNHDA and CDR2 SQIVND (reference sequence). The V end lost 1 base, the J end lost 7 bases, and 11 bases lay between the germline ends. CDR3 protein: CASSIVLVSNEQFF. CDR3 DNA: TGTGCCAGTAGTATAGTACTAGTAAGTAATGAGCAGTTCTTC.

The CDR3 nucleotides are TGTGCCAGCAGCCCAGTGGAAAGGTATATGGCTGGCTACACCTTC. Its protein is CASSPVERYMAGYTF. The chain couples TRBV3-1 to TRBJ1-2; D not certain. V lost 4 bases and J lost 7, with 19 bases in between. CDR1 is LGHDT and CDR2 is YNNKEL in the germline V gene (reference sequence). This CDR3 is built from 15 residues.

This clonotype showed up just a few times. The chain links TRBV20-1 to TRBJ2-7, with TRBD2 as a possible D gene (5 bases). Deletions cut 1 base from V and 4 bases from J, with 20 bases between. Germline values: CDR1 DFQATT, CDR2 SNEGSKA (reference sequence). The CDR3 totals 16 residues. The CDR3 spells CSARAPPGFPQYEQYF. CDR3 coding DNA: TGCAGTGCTAGAGCGCCCCCGGGGTTTCCACAATACGAGCAGTACTTC.

This clonotype was picked up many times. The V and J genes are TRBV10-3 and TRBJ2-7, with 11 nucleotides matching TRBD2. CDR1 is ENHRY, CDR2 SYGVKD, per germline. Trimming at V came to 6 bases and at J to 1 base, leaving 2 bases not matched to a gene. The length of the CDR3 is 14 residues. This CDR3 is CAIRRTSGSYEQYF. CDR3 nucleotide sequence: TGTGCCATCAGGAGGACTAGCGGGTCCTACGAGCAGTACTTC.

This chain links TRBV19 with TRBJ2-5, with 8 nucleotides matching TRBD2. The germline gives CDR1 LNHDA, CDR2 SQIVND (reference sequence). This CDR3 comprises 16 residues. Losses at the gene ends were 5 bases for V and 2 bases for J; bases not matched to a gene: 10. The CDR3 region has the DNA TGTGCCAGTAGTCCGCGTAGACCGGGAGGGCAAGAGACCCAGTACTTC. Its protein product is CASSPRRPGGQETQYF.

The genes are TRBV27 and TRBJ1-2, with D possibly TRBD1 on 5 matching bases. The germline V gene encodes CDR1 MNHEY and CDR2 SMNVEV (reference sequence). V was cut by 2 bases and J by 4 bases, with 11 bases left in between. This CDR3 spans 14 amino acids. The CDR3: CASSLGAGRYGYTF. The CDR3 nucleotides are TGTGCCAGCAGTTTAGGGGCAGGCCGCTATGGCTACACCTTC.

As for this clonotype: An end of the junction differs from the germline gene, which may be a read error. The gene calls are TRBV3-1 and TRBJ1-1; D is ambiguous. From germline, CDR1 is LGHDT and CDR2 YNNKEL (reference sequence). The CDR3 contains 16 residues. CDR3 nucleotide sequence: TGTGCCAGCGGCCAAGTAAGCGGGGTTTGGAACACTGAAGCTTTCTTT. Residues: CASGQVSGVWNTEAFF. Together with reference TRBV3-1 and TRBJ1-1, the CDR3 gives the full variable domain: DTAVSQTPKYLVTQMGNDKSIKCEQNLGHDTMYWYKQDSKKFLKIMFSYNNKELIINETVPNRFSPKSPDKAHLNLHINSLELGDSAVYFCASGQVSGVWNTEAFFGQGTRLTVV.

At least ten counts were recorded for this clonotype. The V and J genes are TRBV2 and TRBJ2-5, with D perhaps assigned TRBD1 or TRBD2 (6 bases each). The CDR3 totals 14 residues. V was trimmed by 8 bases and J by 6 bases, leaving 19 bases between them. Germline V CDR1 and CDR2: SNHLY, FYNNEI. The CDR3 nucleotides are TGTGCCAGCGGGGACATGGCTAGCGCGAAGACCCAGTACTTC. As protein: CASGDMASAKTQYF. The variable domain in full, completed from reference TRBV2 and TRBJ2-5, reads EPEVTQTPSHQVTQMGQEVILRCVPISNHLYFYWYRQILGQKVEFLVSFYNNEISEKSEIFDDQFSVERPDGSNFTLKIRSTKLEDSAMYFCASGDMASAKTQYFGPGTRLLVL.

This clonotype was counted many times. The chain combines TRBV2 with TRBJ2-4, with TRBD1 matching over 7 bases. J lost 0 bases, V lost 4 bases, and 3 bases had no gene match. The CDR3 consists of 15 residues. Germline-derived CDR1 and CDR2 are SNHLY and FYNNEI. CDR3 sequence: CASSGDSLAKNIQYF. CDR3 in DNA: TGTGCCAGCAGTGGGGACAGCCTAGCCAAAAACATTCAGTACTTC.

This clonotype was detected a few times. The chain uses TRBV12-5 and TRBJ2-3; D is possibly TRBD1 (6 bases). The V gene's germline CDR1 is LGHNT and CDR2 FRNRAP. V was clipped by 4 bases and J by 5 bases, with 10 bases between them. This CDR3 contains 13 residues. As DNA, the CDR3 is TGTGCTAGTGGTTCAGGGGCCATAGATACGCAGTATTTT. Its translation is CASGSGAIDTQYF.

The chain employs TRBV29-1 and TRBJ2-5; D is uncertain. CDR3 length: 11 residues. The ends were cut back, 7 bases at V and 4 bases at J, with 10 bases in the middle. Germline CDR1 SQVTM, CDR2 ANQGSEA. The CDR3 region has the DNA TGCAGCGCCTTCAGGAGAGAGACCCAGTACTTC. It is translated as CSAFRRETQYF.

This clonotype occurred many times. V and J are TRBV5-1 and TRBJ2-6, with a tentative D call TRBD1 (6 bases). The CDR3 is made up of 19 amino acids. The V end lost 0 bases, the J end lost 0 bases, and 16 bases lay between the germline ends. Germline V gene sequence: CDR1 SGHRS, CDR2 YFSETQ. The CDR3 here is CASSLEDSFAFSGANVLTF. For the CDR3, the DNA is TGCGCCAGCAGCTTGGAGGACAGTTTTGCCTTCTCTGGGGCCAACGTCCTGACTTTC.

A note on this clonotype: An end of the junction differs from the germline gene, which may be a read error. J is TRBJ1-4 and V is TRBV2; tentative D call: TRBD1 (5 bases). The germline V gene has CDR1 SNHLY and CDR2 FYNNEI. The length of the CDR3 is 13 residues. The CDR3 protein is CASSDGRGGPLSF. CDR3 bases: TGTGCCAGCAGTGACGGGAGGGGAGGACCGCTGTCTTTT.